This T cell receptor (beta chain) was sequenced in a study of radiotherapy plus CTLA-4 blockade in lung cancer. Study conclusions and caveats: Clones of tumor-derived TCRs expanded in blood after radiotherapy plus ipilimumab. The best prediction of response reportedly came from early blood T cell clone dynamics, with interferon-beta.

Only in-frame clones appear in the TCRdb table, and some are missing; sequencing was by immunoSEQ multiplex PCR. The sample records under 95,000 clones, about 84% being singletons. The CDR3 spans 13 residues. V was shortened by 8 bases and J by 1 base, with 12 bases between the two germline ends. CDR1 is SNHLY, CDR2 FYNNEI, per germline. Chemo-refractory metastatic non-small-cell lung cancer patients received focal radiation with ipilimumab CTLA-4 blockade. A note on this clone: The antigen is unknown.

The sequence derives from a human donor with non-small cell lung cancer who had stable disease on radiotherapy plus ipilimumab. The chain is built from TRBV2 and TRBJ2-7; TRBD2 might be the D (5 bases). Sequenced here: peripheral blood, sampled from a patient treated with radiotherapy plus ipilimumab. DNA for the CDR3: TGTGCCAGCCAGGACTCATTTTCCTACGAGCAGTACTTC. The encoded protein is CASQDSFSYEQYF.